This TCR beta chain was recovered during a study of blood T cells in healthy people across ages. Study findings and constraints: It was held that the diversity estimates obtained from one million T cells were underestimates. Shifts in expanded clonotypes may have been confounded by donor CMV status, which was unknown.

It was with a sample-barcoded 5' primer and a J-beta primer mix that a second PCR of roughly 7 to 12 cycles was run. TCRdb independently ran MiXCR on the 5' RACE reads; one entry per CDR3 protein. Among fewer than 2,000,000 distinct CDR3 sequences listed, more than 35% were seen once. As to this clonotype: Its matching antigen is unknown.

The length of the CDR3 is 15 residues. V lost 3 bases and J lost 8; bases outside the gene matches: 8. The germline V gene encodes CDR1 SGHAT and CDR2 FQDESV (reference sequence). Material: blood. The source is a human donor in good health. The chain combines TRBV11-1 with TRBJ2-1; 9 bases map to TRBD2. CDR3 in DNA: TGTGCCAGCAGCTTGATTGGCGGGGGGGCTCATGAGCAGTTCTTC. Encoded protein: CASSLIGGGAHEQFF.